The clone carrying this TCR beta chain was found once. Antigen specificity is unknown. The CDR3 is made up of 16 amino acids. Germline-derived CDR1 and CDR2 are LNHDA and SQIVND (reference sequence). V lost 1 base and J 2 bases, leaving 15 bases between the germline ends. The data belong to a study of T cell responses to AZD1222 COVID-19 vaccine. Findings of the study overall: Just 5 to 7 AZD1222 recipients were seropositive at baseline. Reports say nearly half of spike-specific TCRs go after unmutated variant regions. Repertoires were obtained only post-peak T cell response.

Generated by immunoSEQ multiplex PCR, the TCRdb table keeps only in-frame clones and is missing some. The sample comprises tens of thousands of clones, 80% to 90% of which are singletons, and approximately 2.4% rests with the top ten. The TCR comes from an adult who received the AZD1222 COVID-19 vaccine. The sequencing here drew on peripheral blood, taken 28 days after the second AZD1222 dose. The genes are TRBV19 and TRBJ2-7, with D possibly matching TRBD1 (6 bases). The CDR3 coding sequence is TGTGCCAGTAGTATAGGGAGACAGGTTGCAACCTACGAGCAGTACTTC. Translation gives CASSIGRQVATYEQYF.